A selection of T cell receptor beta chains follows, all from one sample in a study of blood T cell dynamics during melanoma immunotherapy. Sequencing was performed with immunoSEQ multiplex PCR; in TCRdb, only in-frame clones are kept and a portion is missing. The table lists 3,500 or so clones, 97% of them singletons. The starting material was effector memory CD8+ T cells from blood, obtained from a patient treated with checkpoint blockade. These receptor sequences come from a human donor with melanoma. Both conserved end residues are part of each CDR3. A D gene is named only where the DNA matches it firmly. Rows give clone size only sometimes, using once, few, many, or a class for an expanded clone.

>TRBD2|NA|TRBV4-3|TRBJ2-4
CASSQDLTGGPVDIQYF
TGCGCCAGCAGCCAAGATCTAACGGGAGGGCCGGTTGACATTCAGTACTTC
>NA|NA|TRBV7-9|TRBJ2-2
CASFFFSGGTNTGELFF
TGTGCCAGCTTTTTTTTTAGTGGCGGGACGAACACCGGGGAGCTGTTTTTT
>NA|NA|TRBV28|TRBJ2-2
CASSFRVTANTGELFF
TGTGCCAGCAGTTTTAGGGTGACGGCGAACACCGGGGAGCTGTTTTTT
>NA|NA|TRBV11-3|TRBJ2-5
CASSSRRQGQETQYF
TGTGCCAGCAGCTCCCGCCGGCAGGGGCAAGAGACCCAGTACTTC
>TRBD1|NA|TRBV2|TRBJ2-7
CASSLTGTGFNEQYF
TGTGCCAGCAGCCTTACCGGGACAGGGTTTAACGAGCAGTACTTC
>NA|NA|TRBV27|TRBJ2-2
CASSFWATNTGELFF
TGTGCCAGCAGTTTCTGGGCAACTAACACCGGGGAGCTGTTTTTT
>TRBD2|NA|TRBV7-9|TRBJ2-7
CASSLVETSGSYEQYF
TGTGCCAGCAGCTTAGTAGAGACTAGCGGGAGTTACGAGCAGTACTTC
>NA|NA|TRBV5-4|TRBJ1-2
CASSGSGGSRAFYGYTF
TGTGCCAGCAGCGGGTCGGGGGGGTCCAGAGCGTTCTATGGCTACACCTTC
>NA|NA|TRBV6-5|TRBJ2-7
CASSYSAETGEQYF
TGTGCCAGCAGTTACTCCGCCGAAACGGGCGAGCAGTACTTC
>NA|NA|TRBV4-1|TRBJ1-5
CASSQETGPQPQHF
TGCGCCAGCAGCCAAGAAACAGGGCCCCAGCCCCAGCATTTT
>NA|NA|TRBV29-1|TRBJ2-7
CSVDSESSYEQYF
TGCAGCGTTGATTCGGAAAGCTCCTACGAGCAGTACTTC
>NA|NA|TRBV5-6|TRBJ2-7
CASRDSGYEQYF
TGTGCCAGCAGGGACTCAGGGTACGAGCAGTACTTC
>NA|NA|TRBV30|TRBJ2-7
CAWKDYEQYF
TGTGCCTGGAAAGACTACGAGCAGTACTTC
>NA|NA|TRBV27|TRBJ2-7
CASSLYRDTEQYF
TGTGCCAGCAGTTTATACCGGGACACCGAGCAGTACTTC
>TRBD2|NA|TRBV5-1|TRBJ2-5
CASSPGTSGGQETQYF
TGCGCCAGCAGCCCAGGAACTAGCGGAGGCCAAGAGACCCAGTACTTC
>TRBD2|NA|TRBV5-1|TRBJ2-3
CASKGTSGSADTQYF
TGCGCCAGCAAGGGGACTAGCGGGAGCGCCGATACGCAGTATTTT
>NA|NA|TRBV5-6|TRBJ2-3
CASSLSLASDTQYF
TGTGCCAGCAGCTTGAGCCTAGCCTCAGATACGCAGTATTTT
>NA|NA|TRBV7-9|TRBJ2-1
CASNFGQGLAYNEQFF
TGTGCCAGCAACTTCGGACAGGGACTAGCCTACAATGAGCAGTTCTTC
>TRBD1|NA|TRBV7-7|TRBJ2-3
CASSSGQGADTQYF
TGTGCTAGCAGCTCGGGACAGGGGGCAGATACGCAGTATTTT
>TRBD1|NA|TRBV30|TRBJ1-5
CACTRTGWCNQPQHF
TGTGCCTGCACCCGGACAGGGTGGTGCAATCAGCCCCAGCATTTT
>NA|NA|TRBV7-2|TRBJ2-1
CASSPTYSGEQFF
TGTGCCAGCAGCCCTACCTACTCGGGGGAGCAGTTCTTC
>NA|NA|TRBV27|TRBJ2-3
CASSLFSGSTDTQYF
TGTGCCAGCAGTTTATTCTCCGGAAGCACAGATACGCAGTATTTT
>NA|NA|TRBV6-5|TRBJ2-1
CASSQGRGPYNEQFF
TGTGCCAGCAGCCAAGGCCGTGGTCCCTACAATGAGCAGTTCTTC
>TRBD1|NA|TRBV4-2|TRBJ1-2
CASSQPGERQGGYGYTF
TGTGCCAGCAGCCAACCGGGCGAGCGACAGGGGGGCTATGGCTACACCTTC
>NA|NA|TRBV7-6|TRBJ2-7
CASSQGSEQYF
TGTGCCAGCAGCCAGGGGAGTGAGCAGTACTTC
>NA|NA|TRBV19|TRBJ1-1
CATRVAVNTEAFF
TGTGCCACCAGGGTGGCCGTGAACACTGAAGCTTTCTTT
>NA|NA|TRBV5-1|TRBJ1-1
CASSLAEGLNTEAFF
TGCGCCAGCAGCTTGGCCGAGGGATTGAACACTGAAGCTTTCTTT
>NA|NA|TRBV5-1|TRBJ2-7
CASSSITGPGYEQYF
TGCGCCAGCAGCTCAATTACAGGGCCGGGCTACGAGCAGTACTTC
>NA|NA|TRBV27|TRBJ2-1
CASSLGSSYNEQFF
TGTGCCAGCAGTTTAGGGAGCTCCTACAATGAGCAGTTCTTC
>TRBD2|NA|TRBV6-5|TRBJ2-7
CASTLIGSGNYEQYF
TGTGCCAGCACCCTGATCGGTAGCGGGAACTACGAGCAGTACTTC
>NA|NA|TRBV4-1|TRBJ2-7
CASSQAEGLEQYF
TGCGCCAGCAGCCAGGCGGAGGGGCTCGAGCAGTACTTC
>NA|NA|TRBV4-1|TRBJ2-1
CASSQDPDEQFF
TGCGCCAGCAGCCAAGATCCCGATGAGCAGTTCTTC
>NA|NA|TRBV10-3|TRBJ2-2
CAISVRDQSTGELFF
TGTGCCATCAGTGTCCGGGACCAGAGCACCGGGGAGCTGTTTTTT
>TRBD1|NA|TRBV4-1|TRBJ1-6
CASSPDRGANSPLHF
TGCGCCAGCAGCCCGGACAGGGGAGCAAATTCACCCCTCCACTTT
>NA|NA|TRBV6-6|TRBJ2-7
CASSSETYEQYF
TGTGCCAGCAGTTCTGAAACCTACGAGCAGTACTTC
>NA|NA|TRBV28|TRBJ1-2
CASSFLAGDSNYGYTF
TGTGCCAGCAGTTTCTTGGCAGGGGATTCTAACTATGGCTACACCTTC
>TRBD1|NA|TRBV27|TRBJ1-5
CASSFPPPDREEGNQPQHF
TGTGCCAGCAGTTTCCCACCTCCGGACAGGGAAGAGGGCAATCAGCCCCAGCATTTT
>NA|once|TRBV9|TRBJ2-5
CASSPYDGPWEETQYF
TGTGCCAGCAGCCCTTATGACGGTCCATGGGAAGAGACCCAGTACTTC
>NA|NA|TRBV19|TRBJ2-5
CASSIISGMMETQYF
TGTGCCAGTAGTATTATCTCTGGCATGATGGAGACCCAGTACTTC
>TRBD1|NA|TRBV27|TRBJ2-1
CASRQVRDRGSDEQFF
TGTGCCAGCAGGCAGGTCCGGGACAGGGGGTCGGATGAGCAGTTCTTC
>NA|NA|TRBV1|TRBJ1-5
CTSIQGPQGPISNQPQHF
TGCACCAGCATTCAAGGCCCACAGGGCCCTATTAGCAATCAGCCCCAGCATTTT
>NA|NA|TRBV6-5|TRBJ2-2
CASSISGFTGELFF
TGTGCCAGCAGTATTTCAGGTTTCACCGGGGAGCTGTTTTTT
>TRBD2|NA|TRBV9|TRBJ2-3
CASSVRGRDYFTDTQYF
TGTGCCAGCAGCGTACGGGGGAGGGACTACTTCACAGATACGCAGTATTTT
>NA|NA|TRBV5-6|TRBJ2-1
CASYGGPYNEQFF
TGTGCCAGCTACGGGGGCCCCTACAATGAGCAGTTCTTC
>TRBD1|NA|TRBV7-6|TRBJ2-5
CASSPGGGAETQYF
TGTGCCAGCAGCCCAGGGGGCGGGGCGGAGACCCAGTACTTC
>TRBD1|NA|TRBV6-1|TRBJ2-5
CASRRTGHLETQYF
TGTGCCAGCAGGAGGACAGGCCATTTAGAGACCCAGTACTTC
>NA|NA|TRBV4-1|TRBJ2-7
CASSQDQGGVYYEQYF
TGCGCCAGCAGCCAAGATCAGGGCGGGGTGTACTACGAGCAGTACTTC
>TRBD2|NA|TRBV27|TRBJ2-5
CASSPGLAGETQYF
TGTGCCAGCAGTCCGGGACTAGCGGGAGAGACCCAGTACTTC
>TRBD1|NA|TRBV4-3|TRBJ2-1
CASSQEGQGRSYNEQFF
TGCGCCAGCAGCCAAGAGGGACAGGGCCGATCTTACAATGAGCAGTTCTTC
>NA|NA|TRBV7-6|TRBJ1-1
CASVGQNNLEAFF
TGTGCCAGCGTCGGACAGAACAATCTTGAAGCTTTCTTT
>TRBD1|NA|TRBV2|TRBJ1-2
CASRDRGRYYGYTF
TGTGCCAGCAGAGACAGGGGGCGTTACTATGGCTACACCTTC
>NA|NA|TRBV6-1|TRBJ2-7
CASKAGTSYEQYF
TGTGCCAGCAAGGCCGGGACTTCCTACGAGCAGTACTTC
>TRBD2|NA|TRBV10-3|TRBJ2-7
CAISEPVPSGMKTYEQYF
TGTGCCATCAGTGAACCGGTACCTAGCGGGATGAAAACCTACGAGCAGTACTTC
>NA|NA|TRBV27|TRBJ2-1
CASSWGTAAYNEQFF
TGTGCCAGCAGTTGGGGGACTGCCGCCTACAATGAGCAGTTCTTC
>TRBD1|NA|TRBV28|TRBJ2-7
CASSSYGTDVDEQYF
TGTGCCAGCAGCAGCTACGGGACAGACGTAGACGAGCAGTACTTC
>TRBD1|NA|TRBV6-1|TRBJ1-3
CASREQGLGNTIYF
TGTGCCAGCAGGGAACAGGGGCTCGGAAACACCATATATTTT
>NA|NA|TRBV5-4|TRBJ2-5
CASSLGTETQYF
TGTGCCAGCAGCTTGGGCACGGAGACCCAGTACTTC